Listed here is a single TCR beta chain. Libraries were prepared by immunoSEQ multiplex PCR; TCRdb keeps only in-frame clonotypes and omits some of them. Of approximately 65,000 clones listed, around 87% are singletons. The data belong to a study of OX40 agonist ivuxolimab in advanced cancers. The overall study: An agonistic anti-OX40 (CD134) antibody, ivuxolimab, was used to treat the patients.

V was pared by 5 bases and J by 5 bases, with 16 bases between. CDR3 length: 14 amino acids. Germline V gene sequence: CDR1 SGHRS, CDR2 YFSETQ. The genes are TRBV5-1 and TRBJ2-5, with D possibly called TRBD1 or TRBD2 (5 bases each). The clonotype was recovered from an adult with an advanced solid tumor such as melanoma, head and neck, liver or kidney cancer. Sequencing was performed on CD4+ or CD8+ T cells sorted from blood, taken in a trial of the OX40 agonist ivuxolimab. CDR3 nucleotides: TGCGCCAGCAGGGTGGGGACCGCACGGGAGACCCAGTACTTC. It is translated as CASRVGTARETQYF.